A single sample is the source of the 15 T cell receptor beta chains below, sequenced in a study of CD8+ T cells in alopecia areata. Reverse transcription of extracted RNA yielded cDNA, which provided the sequencing template. The method was immunoSEQ multiplex PCR; TCRdb's version includes in-frame clones alone and lacks a portion of them. The table records about 270,000 clones without singletons, the ten largest covering 0.9% to 1.5%. A sort of pooled cutaneous lymph node cells used CD4, CD8alpha, NKG2D, NKG2ACE and other stains. The sample consisted of CD4+ T cells sorted from a lymph node. Receptors were obtained from a C3H/HeJ mouse with alopecia areata. The strain's MHC type: H2-k.

This clone was observed a few times. The gene names given are mouse names. The read stops 4 residues short of the end of the CDR3; the missing end is completed from the germline J gene. The chain recombines TRBV14 with TRBJ2-5, with 12 bases lining up with TRBD2. V lost 1 base and J lost 2; bases outside the gene matches: 5. This CDR3 comprises 17 residues. Germline values: CDR1 SGHDT, CDR2 FRDEAV. CDR3 loop: CASSFPGLGGSQDTQYF. Incomplete CDR3 DNA: TGTGCCAGCAGTTTCCCGGGACTGGGGGGTAGCCAAGAC. The complete variable domain, with remaining parts taken from reference TRBV14 and TRBJ2-5, reads EAGVTQSPRYAVLQEGQAVSFWCDPISGHDTLYWYQQPRDQGPQLLVYFRDEAVIDNSQLPSDRFSAVRPKGTNSTLKIQSAKQGDTATYLCASSFPGLGGSQDTQYFGPGTRLLVL.

Comment on this clone: The genes are named according to mouse. The CDR3 extends 4 residues past the end of the read, so its final part is completed from the germline J gene. The chain employs TRBV19 and TRBJ2-4, with 7 bases fitting TRBD2. Germline CDR1 FNHDT, CDR2 SITEND (reference sequence). V lost 5 bases to trimming and J lost 2 bases; unmatched junction nucleotides: 8. The CDR3 sequence is 15 residues long. Incomplete CDR3 DNA: TGTGCCAGCAGCCTCCCCACTGGGGCTCAAAAC. It yields the protein CASSLPTGAQN. The whole CDR3 protein is CASSLPTGAQNTLYF.

This clone was seen a few times. Gene names are mouse gene names. Read data end 4 residues before the CDR3 end; the end is taken from the germline J gene. Other DNA sequences within the sample encode an identical CDR3. This sequence joins TRBV31 and TRBJ2-2; 11 bases are a match to TRBD2. The germline V gene has CDR1 GKSSPN and CDR2 SITVG. J lost 4 bases, V lost 1 base, and 5 bases had no gene match. The length of the CDR3 is 16 residues. The CDR3 reads CAWSPGLGGGTGQLYF. The DNA read from the CDR3 is TGTGCCTGGAGTCCCGGACTGGGGGGAGGCACCGGG.

Concerning this clone: Gene names and germline match the mouse. The CDR3 extends 4 residues past the end of the read, so its final part is completed from the germline J gene. The chain combines TRBV1 with TRBJ2-1, with 13 positions matching TRBD2. The ends lost 6 bases at V and 6 bases at J; junction bases unmatched: 2. In germline, CDR1 is NSQYPW, CDR2 LRSPGD (reference sequence). This CDR3 comprises 14 residues. CDR3: CTCRGLGGLAEQFF. The DNA read from the CDR3 is TGCACCTGCAGAGGACTGGGGGGGCTTGCT.

This clone was detected a few times. Mouse names are used for the genes. The sequenced fragment ends 4 residues before the CDR3 boundary, so the rest is inferred from the germline J gene. This sequence joins TRBV13-2 and TRBJ1-2; 8 bases match TRBD1. V was clipped by 0 bases and J by 4 bases; unmatched bases: 2. The length of the CDR3 is 14 residues. The germline CDR1 and CDR2 sequences are NNHNN and SYGAGS (reference sequence). The part of the CDR3 DNA that was read is TGTGCCAGCGGTGATGGACAGGGGAGCTCC. It yields the protein CASGDGQGSS. The whole CDR3 protein is CASGDGQGSSDYTF.

This clone was picked up a small number of times. Gene names and germline match the mouse. The sequenced fragment ends 4 residues before the CDR3 boundary, so the rest is inferred from the germline J gene. The rearrangement uses TRBV29 and TRBJ1-2, with TRBD1 matching over 8 bases. Germline values: CDR1 MSHET, CDR2 SYDVDS. The length of the CDR3 is 14 residues. Unmatched junction bases numbered 5, after V lost 5 bases and J lost 3 bases. CDR3 protein: CASSQGARDSDYTF. CDR3 DNA, as far as it was read: TGTGCTAGCAGTCAGGGGGCAAGGGACTCC.

About this clone: The germline and genes are mouse ones. The CDR3 is cut off 4 residues early in the read; its end comes from the germline J gene. The J gene is TRBJ2-1, the V gene TRBV29; D perhaps matches TRBD1 (5 bases). V was clipped by 2 bases and J by 0 bases, with 8 bases between them. Looked up from germline, CDR1 is MSHET and CDR2 is SYDVDS. The CDR3 sequence is 15 residues long. The part of the CDR3 DNA that was read is TGTGCTAGCAGTTTACTGACAGTTAACTATGCT. Protein product: CASSLLTVNYA. The CDR3 as a whole reads CASSLLTVNYAEQFF.

Only a few counts were recorded for this clone. Genes here carry mouse names. The observed sequence ends 4 residues before the CDR3 terminus, with the missing tail filled in from the germline J gene. The chain has TRBV5 and TRBJ2-2, with TRBD2 identical over 10 bases. The CDR3 has 16 residues. CDR1 LGHNA and CDR2 YNLKQL come from the germline V gene (reference sequence). V trimming: 4 bases; J trimming: 1 base; junction bases outside the gene matches: 3. The CDR3 reads CASSRLGGLNTGQLYF. The CDR3 bases that were read are TGTGCCAGCAGCCGACTGGGGGGTCTAAACACCGGG.

This clone was recorded at least ten times. The germline and genes are mouse ones. The DNA ends 3 residues before the CDR3 does, and the rest of the CDR3 is filled in from the germline J gene. J is TRBJ1-6 and V is TRBV19, with unresolved D. TRBJ1-6 is treated as an ORF (open reading frame) with a function not yet certain. Trimming took off 1 base at V and 7 bases at J, with 3 bases between the two ends. The CDR3 spans 12 residues. Germline CDR1 is FNHDT and CDR2 is SITEND (reference sequence). CDR3 in amino acids: CASSIKNSPLYF. CDR3 DNA (partial): TGTGCCAGCAGTATAAAGAATTCGCCC.

This clone turned up a few times. Mouse gene names and germline throughout. With the read ending 4 residues before the CDR3 end, the germline J gene is used to fill in that end. The chain joins TRBV5 to TRBJ2-2, with D unclear. Trimming stripped 0 bases from V and 4 bases from J, with 9 bases between. The germline V gene encodes CDR1 LGHNA and CDR2 YNLKQL (reference sequence). The CDR3 contains 15 residues. CDR3 bases read: TGTGCCAGCAGCCAAGAAGGCAGGTCCACCGGG. It encodes CASSQEGRSTG. The full CDR3 reads CASSQEGRSTGQLYF.

This clone was detected only a few times. The genes and germline here are from mouse. The read terminates 4 residues ahead of where the CDR3 ends, so the germline J gene completes it. At the DNA level, this CDR3 is encoded by other sequences in the same sample as well. The rearrangement links TRBV19 to TRBJ2-7; TRBD2 aligns across 11 bases. Per the germline V gene, CDR1 is FNHDT and CDR2 is SITEND (reference sequence). J lost 0 bases, V lost 6 bases, and 5 bases had no gene match. The CDR3 is made up of 15 amino acids. The CDR3 loop reads CASTRTGGSSYEQYF. The CDR3 bases that were read are TGTGCCAGCACCAGGACTGGGGGGAGCTCCTAT.

In the case of this clone: These gene names are mouse names. The read ends 3 residues before the CDR3 terminus; that terminus is restored from the germline J gene. The chain is built from TRBV31 and TRBJ1-6, with TRBD1 identical over 7 bases. TRBJ1-6 is designated an ORF whose function remains uncertain. The CDR3 runs 15 residues. V lost 3 bases and J lost 0; bases outside the gene matches: 2. Germline V gives CDR1 GKSSPN, CDR2 SITVG. CDR3 protein: CAWSAGGSYNSPLYF. The CDR3 DNA, read in part, is TGTGCCTGGAGCGCAGGGGGTTCCTATAATTCGCCC.

This clone was counted only a few times. The genes and germline here are from mouse. The read ends 4 residues early relative to the CDR3; the germline J gene fills the gap. J is TRBJ1-2 and V is TRBV13-3, with 7 bases aligning to TRBD1. This CDR3 is 14 amino acids long. With 4 bases clipped from V and 1 base from J, the junction kept 4 bases outside the gene matches. Germline lookup yields CDR1 NNHDY and CDR2 SYVADS. The CDR3 spells CASSTDRVNSDYTF. The sequenced part of the CDR3 DNA is TGTGCCAGCAGTACTGACAGGGTAAACTCC.

This clone came up a few times. The gene names given are mouse names. The read terminates 4 residues ahead of where the CDR3 ends, so the germline J gene completes it. The rearrangement uses TRBV1 and TRBJ2-3; tentatively, D is TRBD1 (6 bases). The CDR3 length is 15 residues. CDR1 is NSQYPW, CDR2 LRSPGD, per germline (reference sequence). V gave up 1 base and J gave up 0 bases, with 8 bases separating them. CDR3 region: CTCSAVDRSAETLYF. CDR3 DNA (partial): TGCACCTGCAGTGCAGTGGACAGAAGTGCAGAA.

To note about this clone: Gene labels here are mouse ones. The CDR3 end lies 4 residues beyond the end of the read and is filled in from the germline J gene. The chain employs TRBV4 and TRBJ1-1; 8 bases line up with TRBD1. V dropped 5 bases and J dropped 3; count of bases not matched to a gene: 5. The CDR3 is 14 residues long. From germline, CDR1 is LGHDT and CDR2 YNNKQL (reference sequence). CDR3 sequence reads: CASSLRGRDTEVFF. CDR3 bases read: TGTGCCAGCAGCCTCAGGGGGCGCGACACA. Based on the CDR3 plus reference TRBV4 and TRBJ1-1, the full variable domain is ETAVFQTPNYHVTQVGNEVSFNCKQTLGHDTMYWYKQDSKKLLKIMFSYNNKQLIVNETVPRRFSPQSSDKAHLNLRIKSVEPEDSAVYLCASSLRGRDTEVFFGKGTRLTVV.